These 23 T cell receptor beta chains originate from one sample sequenced in a study of blood T cell repertoires in COVID-19. Assay used: immunoSEQ multiplex PCR; TCRdb lists only in-frame clones, some missing. The sample has some 120,000 clones; just under 85% are singletons. Specimen: peripheral blood. All receptors derive from a man in his 70s with active or convalescent COVID-19.

DNA of the CDR3: TGTGCCACCAGTGATTCCGACAGTTTACATGGCTACACCTTC. This codes for CATSDSDSLHGYTF. The J gene is TRBJ1-2, the V gene TRBV24-1, with D possibly being TRBD1 (5 bases). V dropped 2 bases and J dropped 6 bases, with 12 bases sitting between them. CDR1 is KGHDR and CDR2 is SFDVKD in the germline V gene. The CDR3 covers 14 residues.

The chain links TRBV19 to TRBJ1-5; 8 nucleotides align to TRBD1. Germline V gene lookup returns CDR1 LNHDA and CDR2 SQIVND (reference sequence). There are 19 residues in the CDR3. After removal of 3 bases from V and 0 bases from J, the junction contained 13 bases not matched to a gene. In nucleotides, the CDR3 is TGTGCCAGTAGTATTGGGAGTGGGGACAGGAGCCGTAGCAATCAGCCCCAGCATTTT. Protein product: CASSIGSGDRSRSNQPQHF.

The chain carries TRBV7-3 and TRBJ2-1; a weak D match, TRBD2 (5 bases). Trimming shortened V by 8 bases and J by 3 bases, and 20 bases separated the two germline ends. This CDR3 has 16 amino acids. CDR1 and CDR2 from the germline V gene are SGHTA and FQGTGA. The CDR3 nucleotides read TGTGCCAGCTCCTCGGCACATGCGGGCCTCTACAATGAGCAGTTCTTC. Its translation: CASSSAHAGLYNEQFF.

This chain joins TRBV9 and TRBJ1-3; 9 positions match TRBD1. The V segment lost 4 bases and the J segment 2 bases; nucleotides outside the gene matches: 13. Germline V gene lookup returns CDR1 SGDLS and CDR2 YYNGEE. There are 18 residues in the CDR3. The CDR3 is CASSLTGTGNPAGNTIYF. The CDR3 nucleotides are TGTGCCAGCAGCCTTACCGGGACAGGGAATCCTGCTGGAAACACCATATATTTT.

The V call is TRBV7-2, the J call TRBJ1-6; TRBD1 matches 8 bases. The CDR3 loop spans 15 amino acids. Trimming took 4 bases from V and 7 from J; bases not matched to a gene: 6. Germline loops: CDR1 SGHTA, CDR2 FQGNSA. The CDR3 nucleotides are TGTGCCAGCAGCTCGGGACAGGAATTGAATTCACCCCTCCACTTT. Translating gives CASSSGQELNSPLHF.

This sequence joins TRBV29-1 and TRBJ2-3; maybe TRBD2 (7 bases). The germline gives CDR1 SQVTM, CDR2 ANQGSEA. The CDR3 extends over 16 amino acids. The V gene lost 4 bases and the J gene lost 3 bases, with 20 bases spanning the gap. This CDR3 reads CSVGLRGGTGTDTQYF. The CDR3 nucleotides read TGCAGCGTTGGGTTGAGGGGGGGCACGGGGACAGATACGCAGTATTTT.

V and J are TRBV5-1 and TRBJ2-1, with 11 bases fitting TRBD1. CDR1 and CDR2 from the germline V gene are SGHRS and YFSETQ. The CDR3 spans 15 residues. The J segment lost 6 bases and the V segment lost 4 bases, leaving 6 bases of the junction unmatched. CDR3: CASSRGTGGFNEQFF. Here the CDR3 DNA reads TGCGCCAGCAGCCGAGGGACAGGGGGGTTCAATGAGCAGTTCTTC.

V usage is TRBV5-6 and J usage is TRBJ1-5; no definite D call. This CDR3 contains 12 residues. From germline, CDR1 is SGHDT and CDR2 YYEEEE. The V and J ends lost 3 bases and 5 bases respectively, with 6 bases between them. The CDR3 nucleotides read TGTGCCAGCAGCTCAAATTATCAGCCCCAGCATTTT. Translation gives CASSSNYQPQHF.

V is TRBV4-2 and J is TRBJ2-7; D perhaps matches TRBD1 (5 bases). This CDR3 region has 13 residues. V lost 6 bases and J lost 0, with 9 bases in between. Looked up from germline, CDR1 is LGHNA and CDR2 is YNFKEQ. CDR3 nucleotides: TGTGCCAGCAGGCCCGACAGCTCCTACGAGCAGTACTTC. This encodes CASRPDSSYEQYF.

The chain uses TRBV5-1 and TRBJ2-3; D is perhaps TRBD2 (6 bases). Germline-derived CDR1 and CDR2 are SGHRS and YFSETQ. The CDR3 contains 15 residues. V was trimmed by 0 bases and J by 1 base, leaving 9 bases between them. As DNA, the CDR3 is TGCGCCAGCAGCTTGGCGGCTAGCGGCACAGATACGCAGTATTTT. Translating it yields CASSLAASGTDTQYF.

The V gene is TRBV28, the J gene TRBJ1-1; D is unresolved. V dropped 7 bases and J dropped 1 base, with 7 bases sitting between them. CDR3 length: 12 residues. Germline-derived CDR1 and CDR2 are MDHEN and SYDVKM. The CDR3 coding sequence is TGTGCCAGCACATTACAGAACACTGAAGCTTTCTTT. Protein: CASTLQNTEAFF. The variable domain in full, with the rest retrieved from reference TRBV28 and TRBJ1-1, is DVKVTQSSRYLVKRTGEKVFLECVQDMDHENMFWYRQDPGLGLRLIYFSYDVKMKEKGDIPEGYSVSREKKERFSLILESASTNQTSMYLCASTLQNTEAFFGQGTRLTVV.

The chain employs TRBV28 and TRBJ2-6, with D possibly matching TRBD1 (5 bases). This CDR3 is built from 16 residues. The V end lost 6 bases, the J end lost 1 base, and 13 bases lay between the germline ends. Germline values: CDR1 MDHEN, CDR2 SYDVKM. CDR3 loop: CASSPDRLSGANVLTF. The CDR3 DNA follows: TGTGCCAGCAGCCCTGACAGATTATCTGGGGCCAACGTCCTGACTTTC.

The chain uses TRBV19 and TRBJ2-6; possibly TRBD2 for D (5 bases). Trimming took off 7 bases at V and 1 base at J, with 14 bases between the two ends. This CDR3 is built from 16 residues. Per germline, CDR1 LNHDA and CDR2 SQIVND (reference sequence). The DNA of the CDR3 is TGTGCCAGTAAGAGGGAGTTTGGTTCTGGGGCCAACGTCCTGACTTTC. Its protein product is CASKREFGSGANVLTF.

This chain joins TRBV27 and TRBJ1-1, with no clear D. This CDR3 is built from 13 residues. Germline values: CDR1 MNHEY, CDR2 SMNVEV (reference sequence). V lost 2 bases and J lost 1, with 5 bases in between. This CDR3 reads CASSLAGNTEAFF. CDR3 bases: TGTGCCAGCAGTTTAGCGGGGAACACTGAAGCTTTCTTT.

The chain combines TRBV10-3 with TRBJ1-5, with TRBD1 identical over 10 bases. Germline trimming cut 3 bases from V and 1 base from J; bases unmatched to any gene: 3. The CDR3 length is 16 residues. The germline CDR1 and CDR2 sequences are ENHRY and SYGVKD. This CDR3 is CAISEGTGESNQPQHF. The CDR3 region has the DNA TGTGCCATCAGTGAAGGGACAGGGGAGAGCAATCAGCCCCAGCATTTT.

This chain connects TRBV11-3 to TRBJ2-4, with 7 nucleotides matching TRBD1. In germline, CDR1 is SGHNT, CDR2 YENEEA. This CDR3 is 13 amino acids long. V was clipped by 3 bases and J by 8 bases; unmatched bases: 4. The CDR3 spells CASSFGDRDIQYF. CDR3 nucleotides: TGTGCCAGCAGCTTCGGGGACAGAGACATTCAGTACTTC.

This chain's CDR3 is CASATPLEAFF. CDR3 in DNA: TGTGCTAGTGCTACGCCGCTTGAAGCTTTCTTT. This chain connects TRBV12-5 to TRBJ1-1; D not resolved. This CDR3 is built from 11 residues. Germline CDR1 reads LGHNT; CDR2 reads FRNRAP. Deletions cut 7 bases from V and 7 bases from J, with 10 bases between.

This chain joins TRBV2 and TRBJ1-2; D not resolved. This CDR3 comprises 12 residues. The germline gives CDR1 SNHLY, CDR2 FYNNEI. V was shortened by 8 bases and J by 3 bases, with 10 bases between the two germline ends. The CDR3 nucleotides read TGTGCCAGCGGGAGGGCGGACTATGGCTACACCTTC. Its translation: CASGRADYGYTF.

The chain couples TRBV11-2 to TRBJ2-7; D not certain. CDR1 SGHAT and CDR2 FQNNGV come from the germline V gene. The CDR3 covers 14 residues. The V and J ends lost 0 bases and 0 bases respectively, with 6 bases between them. The CDR3 coding sequence is TGTGCCAGCAGCTTAGAGGCTGTCTCCTACGAGCAGTACTTC. Its protein is CASSLEAVSYEQYF.

The chain recombines TRBV6-5 with TRBJ2-5; 7 bases map to TRBD1. CDR1 MNHEY and CDR2 SVGAGI come from the germline V gene. CDR3 size: 16 residues. V was pared by 1 base and J by 5 bases, with 10 bases of the junction left unmatched. The CDR3 protein is CASSYLGQRRPETQYF. Here the CDR3 DNA reads TGTGCCAGCAGTTACTTGGGACAGAGACGCCCGGAGACCCAGTACTTC.

This clone appeared a single time. V is TRBV12-3 or TRBV12-4 and J is TRBJ2-7; 7 nucleotides align to TRBD2. This CDR3 has 13 residues. The V segment lost 5 bases and the J segment 7 bases; nucleotides outside the gene matches: 8. The CDR3: CASSREGTQEQYF. CDR3 DNA: TGTGCCAGCAGTAGGGAGGGAACACAAGAGCAGTACTTC.

This clone has only one observation. A read error may produce the germline difference seen at one junction end. The chain carries TRBV6-5 and TRBJ2-3, with D possibly matching TRBD2 (5 bases). Germline values: CDR1 MNHEY, CDR2 SVGAGI. The CDR3 spans 12 residues. The CDR3 region is CASSSSTDTQYF. The CDR3, as DNA: TGTGCCAGCAGTTCTAGCACGGATACGCAGTATTTT.

This rearrangement joins TRBV5-1 to TRBJ2-1; 10 positions match TRBD2. The CDR3 runs 15 residues. V lost 0 bases and J lost 9; bases outside the gene matches: 6. From germline, CDR1 is SGHRS and CDR2 YFSETQ. Here the CDR3 DNA reads TGCGCCAGCAGCTTGGAAGGACTAGCGGCGGCTGAGCAGTTCTTC. Translation gives CASSLEGLAAAEQFF.